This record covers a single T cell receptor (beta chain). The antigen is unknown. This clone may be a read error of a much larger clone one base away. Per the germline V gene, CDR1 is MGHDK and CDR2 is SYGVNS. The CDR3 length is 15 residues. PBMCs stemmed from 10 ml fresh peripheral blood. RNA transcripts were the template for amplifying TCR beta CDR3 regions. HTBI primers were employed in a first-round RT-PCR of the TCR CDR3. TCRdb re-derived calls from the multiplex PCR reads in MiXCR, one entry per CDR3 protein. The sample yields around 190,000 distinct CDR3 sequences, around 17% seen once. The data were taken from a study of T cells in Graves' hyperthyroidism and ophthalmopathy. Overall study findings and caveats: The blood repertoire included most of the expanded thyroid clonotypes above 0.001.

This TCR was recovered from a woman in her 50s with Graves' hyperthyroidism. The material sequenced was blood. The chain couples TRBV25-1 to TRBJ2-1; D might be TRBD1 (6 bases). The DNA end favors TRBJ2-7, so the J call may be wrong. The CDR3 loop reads CASSERGLEGNEQYF. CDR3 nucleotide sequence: TGTGCCAGCAGTGAAAGGGGGTTGGAAGGCAATGAGCAGTACTTC.